Reported below is one T cell receptor (beta chain). Antigen specificity is unknown. This record comes from a study of CD8 T cells in ankylosing spondylitis. Broader study findings: Reportedly, disease-linked clones are significantly enriched in ankylosing spondylitis patients' matched synovial fluid. A motif of fewer than ten highly homologous TCR beta variants was seen as apparently characteristic of ankylosing spondylitis blood. Reactive arthritis synovial fluid and blood previously showed some of these motif variants.

The CDR3 spans 15 residues. The V gene's germline CDR1 is SGHRS and CDR2 YFSETQ. Trimming took 0 bases from V and 5 from J, leaving 14 bases between them. Each CDR3 protein is one row after TCRdb ran MiXCR on the 5' RACE reads. The table records roughly 260,000 distinct CDR3 sequences, 20% of them present only once. This TCR was recovered from a male donor with ankylosing spondylitis or in good health (not recorded which). This rearrangement joins TRBV5-1 to TRBJ2-5; D is possibly TRBD1 (6 bases). Sequencing input: blood, either unsorted or a sorted T cell fraction (not recorded which). The CDR3 loop reads CASSLVGALGETQYF. The CDR3 region has the DNA TGCGCCAGCAGCTTGGTGGGGGCTCTAGGGGAGACCCAGTACTTC.